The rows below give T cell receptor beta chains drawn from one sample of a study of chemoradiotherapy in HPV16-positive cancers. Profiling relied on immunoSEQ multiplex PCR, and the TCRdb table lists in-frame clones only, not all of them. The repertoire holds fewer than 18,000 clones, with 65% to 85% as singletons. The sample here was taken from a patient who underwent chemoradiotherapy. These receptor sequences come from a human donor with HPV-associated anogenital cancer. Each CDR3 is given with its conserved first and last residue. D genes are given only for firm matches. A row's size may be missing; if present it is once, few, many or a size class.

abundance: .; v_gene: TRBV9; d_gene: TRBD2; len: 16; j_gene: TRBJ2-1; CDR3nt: TGTGCCAGCAGCGGACCTAGCGGGGGGGCCTACAATGAGCAGTTCTTC; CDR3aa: CASSGPSGGAYNEQFF
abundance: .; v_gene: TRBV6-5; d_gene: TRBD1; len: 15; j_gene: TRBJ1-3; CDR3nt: TGTGCCACTTCACCGGGACAGGGTGCCGGAAACACCATATATTTT; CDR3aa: CATSPGQGAGNTIYF
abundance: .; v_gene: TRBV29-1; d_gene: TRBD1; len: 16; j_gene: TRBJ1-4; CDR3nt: TGCAGCGTTGCGATGGACAGGGGAGGGGGTAATGAAAAACTGTTTTTT; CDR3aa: CSVAMDRGGGNEKLFF
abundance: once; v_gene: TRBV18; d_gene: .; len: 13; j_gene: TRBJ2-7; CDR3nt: TGTGCCAGCTCACCATCGCAGGGCTACGAGCAGTACTTC; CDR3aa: CASSPSQGYEQYF
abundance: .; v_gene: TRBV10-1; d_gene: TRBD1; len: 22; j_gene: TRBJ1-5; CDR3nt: TGCGCCAGCAGTGAGCGGGGACAGGGGGTGGGTAGTTGGCGTAGTAGCAATCAGCCCCAGCATTTT; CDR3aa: CASSERGQGVGSWRSSNQPQHF
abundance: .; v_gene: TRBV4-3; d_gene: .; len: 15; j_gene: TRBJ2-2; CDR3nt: TGCGCCAGCAGTCAAGCCCAGGAGAACACCGGGGAGCTGTTTTTT; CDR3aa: CASSQAQENTGELFF
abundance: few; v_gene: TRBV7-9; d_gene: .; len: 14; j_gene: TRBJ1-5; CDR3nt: TGTGCCAGCAGCACAGGGACTCCCAATCAGCCCCAGCATTTT; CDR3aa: CASSTGTPNQPQHF
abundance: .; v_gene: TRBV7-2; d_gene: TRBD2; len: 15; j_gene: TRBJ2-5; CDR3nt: TGTGCCAGCAGCTACCAGGCCGGGGAGGGAGAGACCCAGTACTTC; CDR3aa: CASSYQAGEGETQYF
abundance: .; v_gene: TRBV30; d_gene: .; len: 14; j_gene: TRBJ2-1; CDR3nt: TGTGCCTGGAGCGAGCGGGTCCCCCCCTATGAGCAGTTCTTC; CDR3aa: CAWSERVPPYEQFF
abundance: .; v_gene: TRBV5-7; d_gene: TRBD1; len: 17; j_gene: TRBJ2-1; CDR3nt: TGTGCCAGCAGCATGGACTTGGGACAGGGACCATACAATGAGCAGTTCTTC; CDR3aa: CASSMDLGQGPYNEQFF
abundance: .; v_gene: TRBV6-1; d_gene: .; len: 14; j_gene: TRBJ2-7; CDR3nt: TGTGCCAGCAGAGAGCAACAGGGAACCCACGAGCAGTACTTC; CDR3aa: CASREQQGTHEQYF
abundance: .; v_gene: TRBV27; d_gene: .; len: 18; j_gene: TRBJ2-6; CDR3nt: TGTGCCAGCAGTTTCTCCGGGACGGTACTTTCTGGGGCCAACGTCCTGACTTTC; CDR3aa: CASSFSGTVLSGANVLTF
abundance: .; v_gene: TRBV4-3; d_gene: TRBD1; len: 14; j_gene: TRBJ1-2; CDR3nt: TGCGCCAGCAGCCCGGGACAGGGGAACTATGGCTACACCTTC; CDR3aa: CASSPGQGNYGYTF
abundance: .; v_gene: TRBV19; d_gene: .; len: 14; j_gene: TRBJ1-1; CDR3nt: TGTGCCACTCGGACCTCCGGATCGAACACTGAAGCTTTCTTT; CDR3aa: CATRTSGSNTEAFF
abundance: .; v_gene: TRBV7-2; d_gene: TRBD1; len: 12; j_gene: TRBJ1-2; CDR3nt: TGTGCCAGCAGCCCGGACAGGGCCGGCTACACCTTC; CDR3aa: CASSPDRAGYTF
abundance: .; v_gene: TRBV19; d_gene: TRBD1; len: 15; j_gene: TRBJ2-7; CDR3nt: TGTGCCAGTAGTCCCCGAGAGGGGACAGGCCATGGGCAGTACTTC; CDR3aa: CASSPREGTGHGQYF
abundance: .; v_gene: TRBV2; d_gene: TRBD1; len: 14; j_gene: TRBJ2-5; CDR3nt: TGTGCCAGCCTTCTTAGGGGGCCCCAAGAGACCCAGTACTTC; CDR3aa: CASLLRGPQETQYF
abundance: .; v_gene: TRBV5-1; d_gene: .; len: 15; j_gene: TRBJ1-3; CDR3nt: TGCGCCAGCAGCCCCGGCTCTGGCTCTGGAAACACCATATATTTT; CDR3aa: CASSPGSGSGNTIYF
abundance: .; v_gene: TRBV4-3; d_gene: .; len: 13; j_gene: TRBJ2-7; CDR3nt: TGCGCCAGCAGCGGGGACGGCACCTACGAGCAGTACTTC; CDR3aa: CASSGDGTYEQYF
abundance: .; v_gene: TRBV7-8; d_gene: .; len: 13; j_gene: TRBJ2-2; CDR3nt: TGTGCCAGCAGCTCATTACAGGGCGGGGAGCTGTTTTTT; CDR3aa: CASSSLQGGELFF
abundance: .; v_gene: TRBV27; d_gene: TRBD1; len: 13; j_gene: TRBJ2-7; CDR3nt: TGTGCCAGCAGTTTCGGACAGGGCCGGGAGCAGTACTTC; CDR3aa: CASSFGQGREQYF
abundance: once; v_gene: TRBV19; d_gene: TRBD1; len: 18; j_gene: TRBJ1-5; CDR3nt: TGTGCCAGTACCAGTGCGATACAGGGGGCGCGTTTCAATCAGCCCCAGCATTTT; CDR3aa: CASTSAIQGARFNQPQHF
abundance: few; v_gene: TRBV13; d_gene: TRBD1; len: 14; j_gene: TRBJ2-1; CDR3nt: TGTGCCAGCAGCTCCCGGGACAGGTGGACTGAGCAGTTCTTC; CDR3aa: CASSSRDRWTEQFF
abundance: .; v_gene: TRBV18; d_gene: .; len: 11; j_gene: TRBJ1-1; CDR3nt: TGTGCCAGCTCACCGGGCACTGAAGCTTTCTTT; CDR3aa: CASSPGTEAFF
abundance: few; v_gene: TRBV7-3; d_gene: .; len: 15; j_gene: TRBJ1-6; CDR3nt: TGTGCCAGCAGCTTAACCGGCAGTCGTAATTCACCCCTCCACTTT; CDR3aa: CASSLTGSRNSPLHF
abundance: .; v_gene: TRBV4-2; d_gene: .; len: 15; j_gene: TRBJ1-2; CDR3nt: TGTGCCAGCAGCCAAGGGGGCCGCATACAGGATGGCTACACCTTC; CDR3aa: CASSQGGRIQDGYTF
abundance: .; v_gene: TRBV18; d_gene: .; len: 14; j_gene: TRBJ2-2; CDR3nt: TGTGCCAGCTCACCACGGGGCGAAGACGGGGAGCTGTTTTTT; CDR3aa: CASSPRGEDGELFF
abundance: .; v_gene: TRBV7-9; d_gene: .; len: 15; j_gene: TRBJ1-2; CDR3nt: TGTGCCAGCAGCGGGGGGGGACTTTTCTCCTATGGCTACACCTTC; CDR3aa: CASSGGGLFSYGYTF
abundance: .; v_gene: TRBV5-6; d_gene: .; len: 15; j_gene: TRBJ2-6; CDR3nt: TGTGCCAGCAGCTCCCTTACTGGCGGGGCCAACGTCCTGACTTTC; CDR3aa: CASSSLTGGANVLTF
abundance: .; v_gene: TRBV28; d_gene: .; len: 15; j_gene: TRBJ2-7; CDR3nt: TGTGCCAGCAGTCCGCAGATATCTTTAACAGCCGAGCAGTACTTC; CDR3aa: CASSPQISLTAEQYF
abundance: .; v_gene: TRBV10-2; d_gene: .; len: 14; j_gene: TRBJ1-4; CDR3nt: TGCGCCAGCAGTGAGTCGATAACGGGGGGGCGACTGTTTTTT; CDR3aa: CASSESITGGRLFF
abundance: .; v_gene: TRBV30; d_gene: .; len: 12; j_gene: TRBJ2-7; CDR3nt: TGTGCCTGGAGTGTAACCCCTTACGAGCAGTACTTC; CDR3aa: CAWSVTPYEQYF
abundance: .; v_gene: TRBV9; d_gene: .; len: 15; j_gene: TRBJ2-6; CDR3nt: TGTGCCAGCACCGTCAGGGGCTCTGGGGCCAACGTCCTGACTTTC; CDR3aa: CASTVRGSGANVLTF
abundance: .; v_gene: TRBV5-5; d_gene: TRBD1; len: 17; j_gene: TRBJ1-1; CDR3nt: TGTGCCAGCAGCCCTGACAGGGGGCGAGTTTGGGGGACTGAAGCTTTCTTT; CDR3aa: CASSPDRGRVWGTEAFF
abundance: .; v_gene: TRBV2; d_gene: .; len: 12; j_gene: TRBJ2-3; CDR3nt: TGTGCCAGCAGTTTCCTAGGAGATACGCAGTATTTT; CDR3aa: CASSFLGDTQYF
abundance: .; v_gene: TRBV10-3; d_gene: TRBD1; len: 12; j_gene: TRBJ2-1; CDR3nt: TGTGCCATCGGACAGGGGGACAATGAGCAGTTCTTC; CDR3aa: CAIGQGDNEQFF
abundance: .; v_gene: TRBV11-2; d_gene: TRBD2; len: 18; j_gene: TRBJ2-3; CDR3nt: TGTGCCAGCAGCTTATCGGCTAGCGGGGGTTACACCACAGATACGCAGTATTTT; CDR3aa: CASSLSASGGYTTDTQYF
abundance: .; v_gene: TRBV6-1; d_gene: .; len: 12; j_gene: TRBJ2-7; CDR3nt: TGTGCCAGCAATCTTTCTGGTTACGAGCAGTACTTC; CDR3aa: CASNLSGYEQYF
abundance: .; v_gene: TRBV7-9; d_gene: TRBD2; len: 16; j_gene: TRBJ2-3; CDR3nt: TGTGCCAGCAGCCGGGGACTAGCGGCCGACACAGATACGCAGTATTTT; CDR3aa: CASSRGLAADTDTQYF
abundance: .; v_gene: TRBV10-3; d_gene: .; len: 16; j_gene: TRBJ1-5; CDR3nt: TGTGCCATCAGTGAGTCGGTGCAGCTAAGCAATCAGCCCCAGCATTTT; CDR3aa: CAISESVQLSNQPQHF
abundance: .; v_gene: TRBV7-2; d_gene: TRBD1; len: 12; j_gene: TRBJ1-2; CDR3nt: TGTGCCAGCAGCAGGACAGGGTATGGCTACACCTTC; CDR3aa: CASSRTGYGYTF
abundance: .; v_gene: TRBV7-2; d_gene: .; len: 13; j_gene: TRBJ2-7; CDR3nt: TGTGCCAGCAGCCCGGAAACCATTTACGAGCAGTACTTC; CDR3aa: CASSPETIYEQYF
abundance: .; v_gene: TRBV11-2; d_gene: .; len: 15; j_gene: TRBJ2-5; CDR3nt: TGTGCCAGCAGCTTCTTCTATTTAGGAAGAGAGACCCAGTACTTC; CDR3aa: CASSFFYLGRETQYF
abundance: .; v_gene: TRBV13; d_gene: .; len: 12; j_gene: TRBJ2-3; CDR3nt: TGTGCCAGCAGTAACGGGGCAGATACGCAGTATTTT; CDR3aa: CASSNGADTQYF
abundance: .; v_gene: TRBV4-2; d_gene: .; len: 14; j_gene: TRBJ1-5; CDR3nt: TGTGCCAGCAGCCCAGAAATCGGGAATCAGCCCCAGCATTTT; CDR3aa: CASSPEIGNQPQHF
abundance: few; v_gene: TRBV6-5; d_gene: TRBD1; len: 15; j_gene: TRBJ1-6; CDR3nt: TGTGCCAGCAGTTACTCGACAGGGTCGGGGTCACCCCTCCACTTT; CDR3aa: CASSYSTGSGSPLHF
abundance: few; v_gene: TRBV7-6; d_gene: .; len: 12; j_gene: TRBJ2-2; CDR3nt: TGTGCCAGCAGCCTCTTAGTCGGGGAGCTGTTTTTT; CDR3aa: CASSLLVGELFF
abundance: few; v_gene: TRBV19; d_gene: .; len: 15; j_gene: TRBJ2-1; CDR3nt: TGTGCCAGTAGTTCCCACCTACAGAGGGCGAATGAGCAGTTCTTC; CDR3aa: CASSSHLQRANEQFF
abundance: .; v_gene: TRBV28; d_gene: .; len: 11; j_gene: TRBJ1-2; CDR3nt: TGTGCCAGCAGGACGGACTATGGCTACACCTTC; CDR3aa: CASRTDYGYTF
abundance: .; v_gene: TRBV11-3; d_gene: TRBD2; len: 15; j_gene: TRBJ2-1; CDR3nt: TGTGCCAGCAGCTTAGGCGGGGGGCCCTACAATGAGCAGTTCTTC; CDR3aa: CASSLGGGPYNEQFF
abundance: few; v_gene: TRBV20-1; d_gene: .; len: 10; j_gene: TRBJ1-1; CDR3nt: TGCAGTGCTAGTCGAACTGAAGCTTTCTTT; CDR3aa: CSASRTEAFF
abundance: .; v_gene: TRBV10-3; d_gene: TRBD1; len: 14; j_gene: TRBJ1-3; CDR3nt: TGTGCCATCAACGACAGGGGTGGGGGAAACACCATATATTTT; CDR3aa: CAINDRGGGNTIYF
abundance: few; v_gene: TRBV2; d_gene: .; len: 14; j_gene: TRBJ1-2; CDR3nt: TGTGCCAGCAGTGAAAGGGCTATCTCGGATGGCTACACCTTC; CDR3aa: CASSERAISDGYTF
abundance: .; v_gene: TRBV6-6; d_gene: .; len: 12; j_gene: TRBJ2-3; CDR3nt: TGTGCCGGAGCCTCCAACCGAGATACGCAGTATTTT; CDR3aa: CAGASNRDTQYF
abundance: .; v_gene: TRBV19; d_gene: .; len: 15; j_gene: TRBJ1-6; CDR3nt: TGTGCCAGTAGCCCTGTGGTGGGGGGAAGGTCACCCCTCCACTTT; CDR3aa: CASSPVVGGRSPLHF